These 20 T cell receptor beta chains share one sample of origin, sequenced in a study of cytomegalovirus exposure and HLA in healthy donors. The PCR ran on 60 Vbeta and 13 Jbeta primers. Only in-frame clones appear in the TCRdb table, and some are missing; sequencing was by immunoSEQ multiplex PCR. The sample table includes under 65,000 clones. The sample comprised PBMCs. All receptors come from a woman in her late teens or twenties in good health and CMV-seronegative.

V and J are TRBV30 and TRBJ1-2, with unresolved D. In germline, CDR1 is GTSNPN, CDR2 SVGIG (reference sequence). This CDR3 is built from 12 residues. Trimming removed 4 bases from V and 4 bases from J, with 10 bases in between. DNA of the CDR3: TGTGCCTGGACAGAAAGTGTCTATGGCTACACCTTC. Amino acid sequence: CAWTESVYGYTF.

The rearrangement links TRBV2 to TRBJ1-1; the match to TRBD1 covers 7 bases. V lost 7 bases, J lost 4 bases, and 12 bases stayed unmatched. The CDR3 has 15 residues. Per germline, CDR1 SNHLY and CDR2 FYNNEI. CDR3 amino acids: CASTNVQGMGTEAFF. The CDR3 region has the DNA TGTGCCAGCACTAATGTACAGGGGATGGGCACTGAAGCTTTCTTT.

The genes are TRBV19 and TRBJ2-3; perhaps TRBD1 as D (6 bases). This CDR3 spans 15 amino acids. V lost 6 bases, J lost 4 bases, and 17 bases lay in between. Germline V gene lookup returns CDR1 LNHDA and CDR2 SQIVND (reference sequence). DNA of the CDR3: TGTGCCAGTAGCATTACAGGGTTCGGGCCAGATACGCAGTATTTT. Translating it yields CASSITGFGPDTQYF. The full variable domain, completed using reference TRBV19 and TRBJ2-3, is DGGITQSPKYLFRKEGQNVTLSCEQNLNHDAMYWYRQDPGQGLRLIYYSQIVNDFQKGDIAEGYSVSREKKESFPLTVTSAQKNPTAFYLCASSITGFGPDTQYFGPGTRLTVL.

The chain recombines TRBV19 with TRBJ2-2; the D gene is possibly TRBD1 (6 bases). The germline V gene has CDR1 LNHDA and CDR2 SQIVND (reference sequence). The length of the CDR3 is 15 residues. V lost 5 bases and J lost 4, with 14 bases in between. The chain's CDR3 is CASSWQGSGTGELFF. DNA of the CDR3: TGTGCCAGTAGTTGGCAGGGGAGCGGCACCGGGGAGCTGTTTTTT.

The rearrangement uses TRBV6-1 and TRBJ1-2, with TRBD1 matching over 8 bases. Looked up from germline, CDR1 is MNHNS and CDR2 is SASEGT. The CDR3 totals 15 residues. V trimming: 3 bases; J trimming: 7 bases; junction bases outside the gene matches: 10. The CDR3 region is CASSELQGGVSGYTF. CDR3 in DNA: TGTGCCAGCAGTGAGCTACAGGGGGGGGTATCTGGCTACACCTTC.

The chain carries TRBV27 and TRBJ1-1, with D hard to call. V was pared by 6 bases and J by 0 bases, with 11 bases between. Germline values: CDR1 MNHEY, CDR2 SMNVEV (reference sequence). The CDR3 is 14 residues long. In DNA, the CDR3 is TGTGCCAGCAGCTCGCAACCTATGAACACTGAAGCTTTCTTT. This codes for CASSSQPMNTEAFF.

This sequence joins TRBV6-5 and TRBJ2-3; 11 bases are shared with TRBD2. Germline CDR1 and CDR2: MNHEY and SVGAGI. This CDR3 has 16 amino acids. V was pared by 4 bases and J by 8 bases, with 11 bases of the junction left unmatched. The CDR3 region is CASSSLAGGPGATQYF. As DNA, the CDR3 is TGTGCCAGCAGTTCCCTAGCGGGGGGTCCGGGCGCTACGCAGTATTTT.

CDR3 sequence (DNA): TGTGCCAGCAGTGAAGGGACTAGAAGTACCGATACGCAGTATTTT. Residues: CASSEGTRSTDTQYF. This rearrangement joins TRBV6-1 to TRBJ2-3; 7 bases line up with TRBD2. Germline-derived CDR1 and CDR2 are MNHNS and SASEGT. Trimming took 1 base from V and 6 from J; bases not matched to a gene: 7. The CDR3 sequence is 15 residues long.

The rearrangement joins TRBV25-1 to TRBJ1-1, with D perhaps matching TRBD1 (5 bases). The CDR3 has 15 amino acids. Germline V gene data show CDR1 as MGHDK and CDR2 as SYGVNS. Trimming stripped 3 bases from V and 3 bases from J, with 14 bases between. CDR3 sequence reads: CASSDPLGGDTEAFF. The CDR3 coding sequence is TGTGCCAGCAGTGATCCACTCGGGGGGGACACTGAAGCTTTCTTT.

This sequence joins TRBV30 and TRBJ1-1; D is uncertain. In germline, CDR1 is GTSNPN, CDR2 SVGIG (reference sequence). V lost 1 base, J lost 7 bases, and 7 bases lay in between. The CDR3 runs 11 residues. The CDR3 loop reads CAWSGGVEAFF. DNA of the CDR3: TGTGCCTGGAGTGGGGGAGTTGAAGCTTTCTTT.

The chain joins TRBV13 to TRBJ1-5, with TRBD1 identical over 10 bases. The CDR3 consists of 15 residues. V shed 5 bases, J shed 2 bases, and the junction held 3 bases outside the gene matches. Germline V gene lookup returns CDR1 PRHDT and CDR2 FYEKMQ (reference sequence). The DNA for the CDR3 is TGTGCCAGCAGCGTCGGGACAGGGGGCAATCAGCCCCAGCATTTT. This translates into CASSVGTGGNQPQHF.

The genes are TRBV5-1 and TRBJ2-1, with 10 positions matching TRBD1. The CDR3 length is 15 residues. Germline-derived CDR1 and CDR2 are SGHRS and YFSETQ. The V and J ends lost 3 bases and 5 bases, in that order; junction bases with no gene match: 5. CDR3 nucleotide sequence: TGCGCCAGCAGCTGGACGGGGACAGGGGACAATGAGCAGTTCTTC. The encoded protein is CASSWTGTGDNEQFF.

V and J are TRBV9 and TRBJ1-2; TRBD1 matches 11 bases. Germline V lookup: CDR1 SGDLS, CDR2 YYNGEE. The V segment lost 6 bases and the J segment 6 bases; nucleotides outside the gene matches: 4. This CDR3 contains 13 residues. The CDR3 nucleotides read TGTGCCAGCACGGACAGGGGGCGGCATGGCTACACCTTC. Amino acid sequence: CASTDRGRHGYTF.

The V gene is TRBV6-4, the J gene TRBJ2-3; TRBD2 agrees at 8 bases. CDR1 is MRHNA, CDR2 SNTAGT, per germline. This CDR3 has 15 amino acids. Trimming removed 3 bases from V and 2 bases from J; junction bases left unmatched: 4. The CDR3 is CASSDVAGTTDTQYF. As DNA, the CDR3 is TGTGCCAGCAGTGATGTAGCGGGGACCACAGATACGCAGTATTTT.

V gene TRBV5-6 combines with J gene TRBJ1-2; 11 positions agree with TRBD1. CDR3 length equals 16 residues. Trimming cost V 4 bases and J 4 bases; bases outside gene matches: 9. Per germline, CDR1 SGHDT and CDR2 YYEEEE. CDR3 in DNA: TGTGCCAGCAGCAGAGAGGACAGGGGGCGCGTCTATGGCTACACCTTC. This translates into CASSREDRGRVYGYTF. The entire variable domain, with the rest obtained from reference TRBV5-6 and TRBJ1-2, is as follows: DAGVTQSPTHLIKTRGQQVTLRCSPKSGHDTVSWYQQALGQGPQFIFQYYEEEERQRGNFPDRFSGHQFPNYSSELNVNALLLGDSALYLCASSREDRGRVYGYTFGSGTRLTVV.

The V call is TRBV6-5, the J call TRBJ2-7; 10 nucleotides align to TRBD1. The CDR3 runs to 15 residues. V gave up 3 bases and J gave up 5 bases; unmatched junction bases: 7. Germline CDR1 and CDR2: MNHEY and SVGAGI. The CDR3 reads CASSYFGTGANEQYF. The CDR3 nucleotides read TGTGCCAGCAGTTATTTCGGGACAGGGGCCAACGAGCAGTACTTC.

V and J are TRBV7-9 and TRBJ1-2; D possibly corresponds to TRBD1 (5 bases). V was shortened by 3 bases and J by 5 bases, with 16 bases between the two germline ends. This CDR3 spans 15 amino acids. Germline V gene sequence: CDR1 SEHNR, CDR2 FQNEAQ (reference sequence). The CDR3 loop is CASSLGRAQLYGYTF. CDR3 coding DNA: TGTGCCAGCAGCTTGGGCAGGGCCCAACTATATGGCTACACCTTC.

This sequence joins TRBV19 and TRBJ1-6; D gene unclear. The CDR3 is made up of 14 amino acids. Per germline, CDR1 LNHDA and CDR2 SQIVND (reference sequence). V was shortened by 6 bases and J by 6 bases, with 12 bases between the two germline ends. The DNA of the CDR3 is TGTGCCAGTAGGAACATATTCTCTAATTCACCCCTCCACTTT. Protein product: CASRNIFSNSPLHF.

About this clone itself: Germline is not matched at one junction end, which may reflect a read error. The rearrangement joins TRBV7-6 to TRBJ2-1; the D gene is possibly TRBD2 (7 bases). Per the germline V gene, CDR1 is SGHVS and CDR2 is FNYEAQ. The CDR3 loop spans 16 amino acids. The CDR3 DNA is TGTGCCAGCAGCTTAGGGGCGGGGGCCTCCGACAATGAGCAGTTCTTC. As protein: CASSLGAGASDNEQFF.

The chain joins TRBV2 to TRBJ2-3, with D maybe TRBD2 (5 bases). The CDR3 is 13 amino acids. Trimming left V 3 bases short and J 3 bases short, with 7 bases between. Germline V CDR1 and CDR2: SNHLY, FYNNEI. CDR3 loop: CASSDRGTDTQYF. CDR3 DNA: TGTGCCAGCAGTGACCGGGGAACAGATACGCAGTATTTT.